These 17 T cell receptor beta chains were all obtained from the same sample, sequenced in a study of cytomegalovirus exposure and HLA in healthy donors (dated by TCRdb to about 2017). Libraries were prepared through the immunoSEQ multiplex PCR assay. TCRdb limited this immuneACCESS table to in-frame rearrangements with V and J called. A share of clones is missing; checked studies link under half to unresolved V genes, and the rest is unexplained. The sample contains approximately 200,000 clones, just over 85% of them found a single time. Roughly 2.8% of the sample belongs to the ten largest clones. The material sequenced was PBMCs. Receptor source: a woman between 18 and 29 years old in good health and CMV-seronegative.

The V call is TRBV15, the J call TRBJ1-3; 12 nucleotides align to TRBD1. With 3 bases clipped from V and 10 bases from J, the junction kept 10 bases outside the gene matches. The CDR3 extends over 16 amino acids. Germline loops: CDR1 LNHNV, CDR2 YYDKDF (reference sequence). The CDR3 DNA sequence: TGTGCCACCAGCAGTGGTTTCGGGACAGGGGGCGAAACCATATATTTT. Translating gives CATSSGFGTGGETIYF.

The V gene is TRBV7-2, the J gene TRBJ2-3, with 10 bases lining up with TRBD2. The germline gives CDR1 SGHTA, CDR2 FQGNSA. V shed 4 bases and J 5 bases; nucleotides not matched to a gene: 9. The CDR3 loop spans 16 amino acids. For the CDR3, the DNA is TGTGCCAGCAGCTCACAAGCGGGAGGGCGAGAAGATACGCAGTATTTT. Translating gives CASSSQAGGREDTQYF.

This clone came up once. The chain uses TRBV18 and TRBJ1-1; no definite D call. The CDR3 length is 11 residues. The V end was cut by 5 bases, the J end by 7 bases, with 8 bases between. The germline CDR1 and CDR2 sequences are KGHSH and LQKENI. The CDR3 region is CASSASLEAFF. CDR3 bases: TGTGCCAGCTCAGCGTCCCTTGAAGCTTTCTTT.

The chain links TRBV4-3 to TRBJ2-1; TRBD2 might be the D (6 bases). CDR1 is LGHNA and CDR2 is YSLEER in the germline V gene. The length of the CDR3 is 17 residues. V gave up 0 bases and J gave up 1 base, with 13 bases separating them. The CDR3 is CASSQDTRGSSYNEQFF. The CDR3 coding sequence is TGCGCCAGCAGCCAAGATACACGGGGGAGTTCCTACAATGAGCAGTTCTTC.

The chain links TRBV29-1 to TRBJ1-2; possible D gene TRBD1, 6 bases. Germline CDR1 is SQVTM and CDR2 is ANQGSEA. The CDR3 contains 13 residues. V lost 7 bases and J lost 4, with 16 bases in between. DNA for the CDR3: TGCAGCGCCGACTCAGGGGCGGGCTATGGCTACACCTTC. Its protein is CSADSGAGYGYTF.

In DNA, the CDR3 is TGCGCCAGCAGCCAAGGGGCGACAGGGGGCTCCTACGAGCAGTACTTC. This encodes CASSQGATGGSYEQYF. The V call is TRBV4-1, the J call TRBJ2-7, with 9 nucleotides matching TRBD1. Germline V gene lookup returns CDR1 MGHRA and CDR2 YSYEKL. The CDR3 is 16 amino acids. With V trimmed by 1 base and J by 0 bases, 4 bases remained unmatched.

V is TRBV29-1 and J is TRBJ2-3; 10 nucleotides agree with TRBD2. The ends lost 3 bases at V and 0 bases at J; junction bases unmatched: 6. The CDR3 loop spans 16 amino acids. Germline V gene lookup returns CDR1 SQVTM and CDR2 ANQGSEA. The CDR3 DNA sequence: TGCAGCGTTGACGATAGCGGGAGGTCCAGCACAGATACGCAGTATTTT. Amino acid sequence: CSVDDSGRSSTDTQYF.

The chain couples TRBV11-2 to TRBJ2-5; D is perhaps TRBD2 (5 bases). V was cut by 2 bases and J by 5 bases, with 18 bases left in between. The CDR3 has 16 residues. Germline loops: CDR1 SGHAT, CDR2 FQNNGV. The CDR3 spells CASSLTRTGIGETQYF. Here the CDR3 DNA reads TGTGCCAGCAGCTTAACTCGGACTGGGATTGGTGAGACCCAGTACTTC. Full variable domain (missing parts from reference TRBV11-2 and TRBJ2-5): EAGVAQSPRYKIIEKRQSVAFWCNPISGHATLYWYQQILGQGPKLLIQFQNNGVVDDSQLPKDRFSAERLKGVDSTLKIQPAKLEDSAVYLCASSLTRTGIGETQYFGPGTRLLVL.

V and J are TRBV28 and TRBJ1-2, with a tentative D call TRBD1 (6 bases). There are 15 residues in the CDR3. CDR1 is MDHEN, CDR2 SYDVKM, per germline. V dropped 3 bases and J dropped 5 bases, with 16 bases sitting between them. CDR3 sequence (DNA): TGTGCCAGCAGTTTTAGAGCTCGAGGGGGTTATGGCTACACCTTC. It codes for CASSFRARGGYGYTF.

The gene calls are TRBV4-1 and TRBJ1-2; no clear D gene. The CDR3 has 15 amino acids. Deletions cut 2 bases from V and 3 bases from J, with 13 bases between. Germline V gene lookup returns CDR1 MGHRA and CDR2 YSYEKL. This chain's CDR3 is CASSQYRPSDYGYTF. The CDR3 DNA reads TGCGCCAGCAGCCAATACAGACCTTCGGACTATGGCTACACCTTC.

This chain connects TRBV28 to TRBJ2-1; 8 bases match TRBD2. There are 15 residues in the CDR3. Germline V gives CDR1 MDHEN, CDR2 SYDVKM. The V gene end was trimmed by 2 bases and the J gene end by 3 bases; junction bases not matched to a gene: 3. In nucleotides, the CDR3 is TGTGCCAGCAGTTTAGCGGGAGGCAACTACAATGAGCAGTTCTTC. Translation gives CASSLAGGNYNEQFF.

The CDR3 loop reads CASSLVRTGAYEQYF. CDR3 nucleotides: TGCGCCAGCAGCTTGGTTCGGACAGGGGCCTACGAGCAGTACTTC. The rearrangement joins TRBV5-1 to TRBJ2-7; 9 nucleotides agree with TRBD1. This CDR3 is 15 amino acids long. The ends lost 0 bases at V and 2 bases at J; junction bases unmatched: 3. Germline V lookup: CDR1 SGHRS, CDR2 YFSETQ.

This clone was counted a few times. CDR3 DNA: TGTGCCACCAGCAGAGGCCGACTAGGAGGGAACATTCAGTACTTC. Translating gives CATSRGRLGGNIQYF. The rearrangement joins TRBV15 to TRBJ2-4, with D tentatively TRBD2 (6 bases). Trimming removed 1 base at V and 7 bases at J, with 14 bases between. The CDR3 has 15 amino acids. The germline V gene has CDR1 LNHNV and CDR2 YYDKDF (reference sequence).

The V call is TRBV27, the J call TRBJ2-1; D remains ambiguous. This CDR3 has 15 residues. CDR1 MNHEY and CDR2 SMNVEV come from the germline V gene (reference sequence). The V and J ends lost 6 bases and 8 bases respectively, with 20 bases between them. The CDR3 nucleotides are TGTGCCAGCAGCTCCTGGAACTTAGCTATGGATGAGCAGTTCTTC. This encodes CASSSWNLAMDEQFF.

The chain combines TRBV25-1 with TRBJ2-7; D is perhaps TRBD2 (6 bases). The CDR3 length is 13 residues. Trimming pared 6 bases from V and 2 bases from J, leaving 11 bases between. CDR1 is MGHDK, CDR2 SYGVNS, per germline. This CDR3 is CASRLGGTYEQYF. CDR3 DNA sequence: TGTGCCAGCAGACTAGGAGGGACCTACGAGCAGTACTTC.

This chain uses TRBV28 with TRBJ2-5, with D hard to call. There are 14 residues in the CDR3. V was pared by 2 bases and J by 4 bases, with 11 bases between. Germline-derived CDR1 and CDR2 are MDHEN and SYDVKM. CDR3: CASSLGGVGETQYF. CDR3 sequence (DNA): TGTGCCAGCAGTTTAGGCGGTGTTGGAGAGACCCAGTACTTC.

This clone is a singleton in its sample. The chain couples TRBV30 to TRBJ1-1; tentatively, D is TRBD1 (5 bases). Germline loops: CDR1 GTSNPN, CDR2 SVGIG (reference sequence). CDR3 size: 13 residues. Trimming pared 3 bases from V and 4 bases from J, leaving 12 bases between. CDR3 DNA: TGTGCCTGGAGGACCCAGGGAGGCACTGAAGCTTTCTTT. This translates into CAWRTQGGTEAFF.